Following are 20 T cell receptor beta chains from one sample sequenced in a study of blood T cell repertoires in COVID-19. Sequencing was performed with immunoSEQ multiplex PCR; in TCRdb, only in-frame clones are kept and a portion is missing. The table shows about 100,000 clones, with around 83% occurring only once. Sequenced material: peripheral blood. All receptors come from a woman aged 80 or over with active or convalescent COVID-19.

V usage is TRBV11-2 and J usage is TRBJ2-7; the D gene is possibly TRBD2 (6 bases). The germline CDR1 and CDR2 sequences are SGHAT and FQNNGV. There are 14 residues in the CDR3. The V and J ends lost 6 bases and 7 bases respectively, with 19 bases between them. Here the CDR3 DNA reads TGTGCCAGCAGGGTGGGAGGACCGGCGTTGGAGCAGTACTTC. Translation: CASRVGGPALEQYF.

The CDR3 here is CASSYSIDFLGNTIYF. In nucleotides, the CDR3 is TGTGCCAGCAGTTACTCGATCGACTTTCTTGGAAACACCATATATTTT. V gene TRBV6-5 combines with J gene TRBJ1-3; D unresolved. CDR3 length: 16 residues. Trimming shortened V by 0 bases and J by 3 bases, and 12 bases separated the two germline ends. Per germline, CDR1 MNHEY and CDR2 SVGAGI.

This chain links TRBV2 with TRBJ1-2; 8 positions agree with TRBD1. This CDR3 spans 16 amino acids. The V gene end was trimmed by 4 bases and the J gene end by 1 base; junction bases not matched to a gene: 8. Per the germline V gene, CDR1 is SNHLY and CDR2 is FYNNEI. The CDR3: CASSVFLGQDNYGYTF. The CDR3 DNA is TGTGCCAGCAGTGTTTTCTTGGGACAGGATAACTATGGCTACACCTTC.

The V call is TRBV5-1, the J call TRBJ1-2, with D tentatively TRBD1 (5 bases). The CDR3 covers 14 residues. CDR1 and CDR2 from the germline V gene are SGHRS and YFSETQ. The germline V and J ends were trimmed by 5 bases and 3 bases, with 14 bases remaining between them. In nucleotides, the CDR3 is TGCGCCAGCAGGGGAGGGGCTCAGGACTATGGCTACACCTTC. Protein: CASRGGAQDYGYTF.

The rearrangement links TRBV5-6 to TRBJ2-7, with 11 nucleotides matching TRBD2. The CDR3 is 17 amino acids. CDR1 is SGHDT and CDR2 is YYEEEE in the germline V gene. V lost 4 bases and J lost 2; bases outside the gene matches: 11. This chain's CDR3 is CASSQGATSGIPYEQYF. The CDR3 DNA reads TGTGCCAGCAGCCAAGGGGCGACTAGCGGGATTCCCTACGAGCAGTACTTC.

This sequence joins TRBV10-3 and TRBJ2-6; D ambiguous. Germline V lookup: CDR1 ENHRY, CDR2 SYGVKD. The CDR3 is 16 amino acids. V dropped 0 bases and J dropped 4 bases, with 10 bases sitting between them. CDR3 amino acids: CAISESGQVGANVLTF. In DNA form, the CDR3 reads TGTGCCATCAGTGAGTCTGGGCAGGTGGGGGCCAACGTCCTGACTTTC.

This clone was picked up many times. In DNA form, the CDR3 reads TGTGCCAGCAGTGAATTCGGGAGAAACAATGAGCAGTTCTTC. As protein: CASSEFGRNNEQFF. The genes are TRBV6-1 and TRBJ2-1, with D perhaps matching TRBD2 (6 bases). The germline V gene has CDR1 MNHNS and CDR2 SASEGT. CDR3 length equals 14 residues. V lost 2 bases and J lost 5, with 10 bases in between.

This clone was seen only once. The J gene is TRBJ1-2, the V gene TRBV5-1; TRBD1 is a possible D gene (5 bases). Per germline, CDR1 SGHRS and CDR2 YFSETQ. This CDR3 region has 13 residues. V was cut by 4 bases and J by 8 bases, with 15 bases left in between. Here the CDR3 DNA reads TGCGCCAGCAGCCCGTTTGGGCGGGACGGCTACACCTTC. This sequence encodes CASSPFGRDGYTF.

The chain uses TRBV15 and TRBJ1-5, with 9 nucleotides matching TRBD1. The CDR3 extends over 17 amino acids. Germline CDR1 LNHNV, CDR2 YYDKDF (reference sequence). The V and J ends lost 5 bases and 4 bases, in that order; junction bases with no gene match: 12. The CDR3 DNA follows: TGTGCCACCAGCCTGGACAGGGGAGGAGGTGGGAATCAGCCCCAGCATTTT. Amino acids: CATSLDRGGGGNQPQHF.

This clone was counted a single time. This chain links TRBV6-5 with TRBJ2-5; a weak D match, TRBD2 (5 bases). CDR1 and CDR2 from the germline V gene are MNHEY and SVGAGI. V lost 5 bases and J 2 bases, leaving 15 bases between the germline ends. CDR3 length: 15 residues. The CDR3 sequence: CASSRMFRDQETQYF. The CDR3 region has the DNA TGTGCCAGCAGTCGCATGTTCCGGGATCAAGAGACCCAGTACTTC.

The V call is TRBV11-2, the J call TRBJ1-3; D is possibly TRBD1 (6 bases). The CDR3 runs to 16 residues. The V end was cut by 9 bases, the J end by 0 bases, with 18 bases between. CDR1 and CDR2 from the germline V gene are SGHAT and FQNNGV. The CDR3 protein is CARWDSRDNSGNTIYF. CDR3 nucleotides: TGTGCCAGATGGGATAGCCGGGACAACTCTGGAAACACCATATATTTT.

In its sample, this clone was seen a few times. The CDR3 protein is CAWSYRGQGYQPQHF. The CDR3, as DNA: TGTGCCTGGAGCTATCGTGGACAGGGATATCAGCCCCAGCATTTT. V gene TRBV30 combines with J gene TRBJ1-5; 8 nucleotides match TRBD1. The germline V gene encodes CDR1 GTSNPN and CDR2 SVGIG (reference sequence). The CDR3 covers 15 residues. The trim removed 3 bases at V and 5 bases at J, leaving 9 bases unmatched.

This clone was seen once. The rearrangement uses TRBV12-3 or TRBV12-4 and TRBJ2-5, with D perhaps TRBD2 (7 bases). With 6 bases removed from V and 9 bases from J, the gap between germline ends came to 17 bases. The CDR3 runs to 13 residues. CDR3 protein: CASRWDYQGSQYF. For the CDR3, the DNA is TGTGCCAGCAGATGGGACTACCAGGGGTCCCAGTACTTC.

About this clone itself: The same CDR3 is also encoded by other DNA sequences in this sample. The chain employs TRBV7-8 and TRBJ2-1; D might be TRBD1 (6 bases). The germline CDR1 and CDR2 sequences are SGHVS and FQNEAQ. Between the trimmed V and J ends, which lost 4 bases and 2 bases, there was a span of 12 bases. The CDR3 loop spans 15 amino acids. The CDR3 loop is CASSSTRTAYNEQFF. Written as DNA, the CDR3 is TGTGCCAGCAGCTCTACTCGGACAGCCTACAATGAGCAGTTCTTC.

The sample holds one count of this clone. This rearrangement joins TRBV5-5 to TRBJ2-3; the match to TRBD1 covers 8 bases. The germline CDR1 and CDR2 sequences are SGHKS and YYEKEE (reference sequence). V lost 6 bases, J lost 2 bases, and 20 bases stayed unmatched. This CDR3 is built from 19 residues. The CDR3 DNA reads TGTGCCAGCACCACTAGGACAGGGAGCCTCTCCCGAAACACAGATACGCAGTATTTT. Translated: CASTTRTGSLSRNTDTQYF.

The chain carries TRBV28 and TRBJ2-3; 7 positions match TRBD2. The germline V gene encodes CDR1 MDHEN and CDR2 SYDVKM. The CDR3 extends over 14 amino acids. V trimming: 8 bases; J trimming: 0 bases; junction bases outside the gene matches: 5. CDR3 sequence: CASGREESTDTQYF. The CDR3 region has the DNA TGTGCCAGCGGACGGGAGGAGAGCACAGATACGCAGTATTTT. Filled out from reference TRBV28 and TRBJ2-3, the complete variable domain reads DVKVTQSSRYLVKRTGEKVFLECVQDMDHENMFWYRQDPGLGLRLIYFSYDVKMKEKGDIPEGYSVSREKKERFSLILESASTNQTSMYLCASGREESTDTQYFGPGTRLTVL.

The chain carries TRBV5-5 and TRBJ2-7; a weak D match, TRBD1 (6 bases). V was trimmed by 0 bases and J by 1 base, leaving 23 bases between them. Germline V CDR1 and CDR2: SGHKS, YYEKEE (reference sequence). The CDR3 loop spans 19 amino acids. The DNA for the CDR3 is TGTGCCAGCAGCTTGGGACGGGACACCCCGAGACATCTGTCCTACGAGCAGTACTTC. It codes for CASSLGRDTPRHLSYEQYF.

V gene TRBV10-3 combines with J gene TRBJ1-2; TRBD1 is a possible D gene (6 bases). With 0 bases removed from V and 2 bases from J, the gap between germline ends came to 13 bases. Per germline, CDR1 ENHRY and CDR2 SYGVKD. The CDR3 runs to 16 residues. CDR3 sequence: CAISESTWTENYGYTF. For the CDR3, the DNA is TGTGCCATCAGTGAGTCGACTTGGACAGAGAACTATGGCTACACCTTC.

The chain recombines TRBV28 with TRBJ2-2; D is perhaps TRBD1 (6 bases). Between the trimmed V and J ends, which lost 6 bases and 6 bases, there was a span of 14 bases. Germline loops: CDR1 MDHEN, CDR2 SYDVKM. The CDR3 extends over 14 amino acids. The CDR3 here is CASRHPTGSGELFF. DNA for the CDR3: TGTGCCAGCAGACACCCGACAGGCTCCGGGGAGCTGTTTTTT.

The genes are TRBV27 and TRBJ1-3; 7 positions agree with TRBD1. V shed 1 base and J 8 bases; nucleotides not matched to a gene: 2. Germline V CDR1 and CDR2: MNHEY, SMNVEV (reference sequence). There are 13 residues in the CDR3. Here the CDR3 DNA reads TGTGCCAGCAGTTTATTCCAGGGGGACACCATATATTTT. Protein product: CASSLFQGDTIYF.